This T cell receptor beta chain was captured by sequencing in a study of cytotoxic CD8 clonotypes in ibrutinib-treated CLL (dated by TCRdb to the early 2020s). Concerning the study at large: In this cohort, around 15 patients were treatment-naive and about a dozen were relapsed/refractory, while some 17 had unmutated IGHV. Responses were partial in some 24 patients and complete in 2; after median approximately 69 months follow-up, about 14 stayed in remission and about twelve progressed. Samples at response were collected after a median of around twelve months of treatment, with a range of roughly 6 to 36 months. Samples averaged approximately 260,000 productive templates and 94,082 productive rearrangements. Longitudinal samples were obtainable from about 30% of the roughly 90 participants in the trial. Cryopreserved peripheral blood mononuclear cells were obtained prior to treatment, at the time of response, and at either disease progression or sustained remission. Every remission and progressive disease sample was obtained while ibrutinib was still being received by the patients. The full study reports these points: Baseline clonality was found to be higher than that of age-matched healthy donors and was strongly correlated with circulating CD8+ T-cell counts. An increase in clonality was observed at ibrutinib response, with clonality remaining stable during sustained remission and falling back toward baseline at progression. Public clonotypes were found to be uncommon and were observed to contract or remain stable during treatment; the increase in clonality was shown to reflect expansion of private clonotypes at ibrutinib response. Sampling times were not matched between patients in sustained remission and patients whose disease was progressing, and lymph node repertoires were not examined.

Each clonotype received, on average, 10x coverage in deep resolution sequencing performed on a MiSeq, where the target depth lay between 1 in 1 million and 1 in 200,000 T cells. The immunoSEQ hsTCRB Kit was used to generate the TCR beta libraries. The study's processing was this. ImmunoSEQ Data Assistant and ImmunoSEQ Analyzer were used for data analysis, and V, D and J genes were assigned according to IMGT definitions. Clonality, which ranges from 0 to 1, was calculated as one minus the normalized Shannon entropy of productive rearrangement frequencies. Only overrepresented clonotypes making up at least 0.05% of each patient's repertoire were included in the public clonotype analysis. Repertoires from some 14 age-matched healthy donors in immuneACCESS were used as clonality controls. This immuneACCESS table, as held by TCRdb, lists in-frame sequences with V and J called but not all clones. Of the missing ones, under half trace to an unresolved V gene in checked studies; the others have no known cause. The V and J calls and clone size are taken from that table; D and trimming were inferred from the DNA. Within this sample are hundreds of thousands of clones, with roughly 70% of them counted one time only. The ten most abundant clones make up 15% of the sample.

CDR3 length: 14 amino acids, cysteine to phenylalanine. Kept here is only the CDR3 DNA, which spans 42 bases and is read in frame from base 1. From the germline V gene (reference sequence), CDR1 is LNHDA and CDR2 is SQIVND. V lost 3 bases and J lost 8 bases, and the count of bases not matched to a germline gene is 5. In light of the paper, this sample's time point label describes: approximately 25 months on ibrutinib. For TCR beta library preparation, about 1.8 micrograms of genomic DNA were isolated from cryopreserved PBMCs. High-throughput TCR beta sequencing was performed on longitudinal blood samples from CLL patients receiving ibrutinib monotherapy. The patients took part in an open-label, single-center phase 2 trial of ibrutinib monotherapy. The table lists this clone with a count of one. The specificity of this receptor is unknown. No quality values exist for individual bases; no much larger clone is one base distant.

The clonotype originates from a human donor with chronic lymphocytic leukemia. The chain employs TRBV19 and TRBJ1-3; 9 central bases correspond to TRBD1. This specimen consisted of PBMCs, obtained after 24 months of ibrutinib treatment. The CDR3 region reads CASSIGQGQDTIYF. Here is the DNA: TGTGCCAGTAGTATTGGACAGGGGCAGGACACCATATATTTT. Beyond the CDR3, the reference TRBV19 and TRBJ1-3 genes provide the residues; the full variable domain reads: DGGITQSPKYLFRKEGQNVTLSCEQNLNHDAMYWYRQDPGQGLRLIYYSQIVNDFQKGDIAEGYSVSREKKESFPLTVTSAQKNPTAFYLCASSIGQGQDTIYFGEGSWLTVV.